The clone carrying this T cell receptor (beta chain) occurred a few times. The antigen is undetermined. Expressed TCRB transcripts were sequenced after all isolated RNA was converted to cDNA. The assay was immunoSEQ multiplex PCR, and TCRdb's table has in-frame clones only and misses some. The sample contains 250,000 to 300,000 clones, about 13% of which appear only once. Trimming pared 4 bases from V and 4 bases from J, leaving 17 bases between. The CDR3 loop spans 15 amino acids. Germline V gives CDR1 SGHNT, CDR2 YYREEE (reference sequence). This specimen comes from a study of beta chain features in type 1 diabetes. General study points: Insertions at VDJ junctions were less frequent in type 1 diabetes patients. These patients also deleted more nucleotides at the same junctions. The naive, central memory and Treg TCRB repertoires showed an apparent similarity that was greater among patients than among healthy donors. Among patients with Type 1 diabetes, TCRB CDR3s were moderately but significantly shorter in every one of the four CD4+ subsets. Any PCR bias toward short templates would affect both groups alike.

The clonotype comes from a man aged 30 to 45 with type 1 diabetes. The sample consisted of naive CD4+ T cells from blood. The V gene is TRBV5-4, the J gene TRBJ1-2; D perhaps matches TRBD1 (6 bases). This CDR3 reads CASSPGQSDPYGYTF. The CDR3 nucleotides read TGTGCCAGCAGCCCCGGACAGTCGGATCCCTATGGCTACACCTTC.